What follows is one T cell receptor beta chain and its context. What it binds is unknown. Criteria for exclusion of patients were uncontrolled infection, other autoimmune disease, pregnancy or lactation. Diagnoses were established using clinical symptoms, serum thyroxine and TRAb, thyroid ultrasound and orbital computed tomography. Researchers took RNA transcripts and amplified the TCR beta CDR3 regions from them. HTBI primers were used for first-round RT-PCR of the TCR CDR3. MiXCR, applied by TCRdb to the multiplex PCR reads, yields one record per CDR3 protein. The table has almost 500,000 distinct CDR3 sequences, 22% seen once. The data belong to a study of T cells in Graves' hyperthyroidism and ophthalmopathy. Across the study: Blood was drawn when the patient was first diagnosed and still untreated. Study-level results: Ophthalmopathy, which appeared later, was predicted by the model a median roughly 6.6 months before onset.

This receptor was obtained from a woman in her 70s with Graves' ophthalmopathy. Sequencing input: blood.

CDR3 DNA sequence: TGTGCCATCAGTCCTGACAGGGCCGAGCAGTACTTC. Translating it yields CAISPDRAEQYF. V gene TRBV10-3 combines with J gene TRBJ2-7; 7 nucleotides line up with TRBD1. CDR3 length: 12 residues. The junction had 4 bases not matched to a gene; V was cut back by 5 bases and J by 6 bases. Germline loops: CDR1 ENHRY, CDR2 SYGVKD.